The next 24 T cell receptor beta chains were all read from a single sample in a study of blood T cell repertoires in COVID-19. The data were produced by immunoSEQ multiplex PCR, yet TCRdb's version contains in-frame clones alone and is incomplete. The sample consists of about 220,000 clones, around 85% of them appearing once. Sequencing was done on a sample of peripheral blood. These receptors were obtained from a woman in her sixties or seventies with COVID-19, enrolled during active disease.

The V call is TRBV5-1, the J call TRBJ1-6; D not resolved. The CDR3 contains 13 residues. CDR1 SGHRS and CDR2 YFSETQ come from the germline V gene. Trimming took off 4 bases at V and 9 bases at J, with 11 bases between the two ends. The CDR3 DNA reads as TGCGCCAGCAGCCCGGGTGATAGTTCACCCCTCCACTTT. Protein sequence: CASSPGDSSPLHF.

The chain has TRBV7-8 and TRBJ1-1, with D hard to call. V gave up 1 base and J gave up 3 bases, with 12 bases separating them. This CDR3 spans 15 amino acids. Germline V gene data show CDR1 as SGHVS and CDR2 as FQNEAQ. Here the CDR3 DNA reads TGTGCCAGCAGCTTAGTGATAGAGGCGTACACTGAAGCTTTCTTT. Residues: CASSLVIEAYTEAFF.

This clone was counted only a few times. The CDR3 reads CSVGVIQQGTNEKLFF. CDR3 DNA: TGCAGCGTTGGCGTTATTCAGCAGGGTACTAATGAAAAACTGTTTTTT. This chain uses TRBV29-1 with TRBJ1-4; TRBD1 is a possible D gene (5 bases). Trimming shortened V by 4 bases and J by 2 bases, and 17 bases separated the two germline ends. The V gene's germline CDR1 is SQVTM and CDR2 ANQGSEA. This CDR3 has 16 amino acids.

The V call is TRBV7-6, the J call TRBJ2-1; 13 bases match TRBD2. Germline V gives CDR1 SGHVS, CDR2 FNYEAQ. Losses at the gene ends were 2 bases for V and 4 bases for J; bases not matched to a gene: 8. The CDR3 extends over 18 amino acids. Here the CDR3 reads CASSLFGLAGAYYNEQFF. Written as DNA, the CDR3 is TGTGCCAGCAGCTTATTCGGACTAGCGGGAGCGTATTACAATGAGCAGTTCTTC.

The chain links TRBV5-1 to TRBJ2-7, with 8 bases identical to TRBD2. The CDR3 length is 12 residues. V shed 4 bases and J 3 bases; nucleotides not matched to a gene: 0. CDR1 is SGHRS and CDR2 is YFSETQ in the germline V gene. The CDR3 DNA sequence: TGCGCCAGCAGCAGCGGGGGCTACGAGCAGTACTTC. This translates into CASSSGGYEQYF.

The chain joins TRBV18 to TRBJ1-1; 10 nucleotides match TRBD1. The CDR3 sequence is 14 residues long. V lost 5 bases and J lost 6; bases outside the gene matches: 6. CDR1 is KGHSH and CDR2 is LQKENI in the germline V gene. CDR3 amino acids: CASSRQGAISEAFF. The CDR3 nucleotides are TGTGCCAGCTCAAGACAGGGGGCAATATCTGAAGCTTTCTTT.

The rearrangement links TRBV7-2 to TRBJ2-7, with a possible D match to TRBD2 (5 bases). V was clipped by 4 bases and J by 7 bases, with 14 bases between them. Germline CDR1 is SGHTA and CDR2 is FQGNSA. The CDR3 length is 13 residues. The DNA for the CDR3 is TGTGCCAGCAGCTCTCGGGGTCAAGGGGAGCAGTACTTC. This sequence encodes CASSSRGQGEQYF. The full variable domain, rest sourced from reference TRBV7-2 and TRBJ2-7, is GAGVSQSPSNKVTEKGKDVELRCDPISGHTALYWYRQSLGQGLEFLIYFQGNSAPDKSGLPSDRFSAERTGGSVSTLTIQRTQQEDSAVYLCASSSRGQGEQYFGPGTRLTVT.

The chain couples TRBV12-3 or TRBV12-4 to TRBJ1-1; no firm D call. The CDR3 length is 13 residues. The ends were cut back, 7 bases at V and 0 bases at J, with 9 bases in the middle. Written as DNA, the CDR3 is TGTGCCAGCATGGGCTATTTGAACACTGAAGCTTTCTTT. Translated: CASMGYLNTEAFF.

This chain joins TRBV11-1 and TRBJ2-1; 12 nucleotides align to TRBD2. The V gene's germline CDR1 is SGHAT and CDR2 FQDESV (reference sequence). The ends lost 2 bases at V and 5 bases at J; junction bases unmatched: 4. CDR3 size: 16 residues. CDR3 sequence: CASSLRLAGGNNEQFF. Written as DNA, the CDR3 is TGTGCCAGCAGCTTACGGCTAGCGGGAGGGAACAATGAGCAGTTCTTC. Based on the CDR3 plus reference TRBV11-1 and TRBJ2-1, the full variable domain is EAEVAQSPRYKITEKSQAVAFWCDPISGHATLYWYRQILGQGPELLVQFQDESVVDDSQLPKDRFSAERLKGVDSTLKIQPAELGDSAMYLCASSLRLAGGNNEQFFGPGTRLTVL.

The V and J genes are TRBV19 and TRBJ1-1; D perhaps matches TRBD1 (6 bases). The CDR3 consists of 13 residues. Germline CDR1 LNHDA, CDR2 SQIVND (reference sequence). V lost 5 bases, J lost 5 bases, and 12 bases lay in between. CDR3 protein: CASSEQGGTEAFF. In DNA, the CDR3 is TGTGCCAGTAGTGAACAGGGTGGTACTGAAGCTTTCTTT.

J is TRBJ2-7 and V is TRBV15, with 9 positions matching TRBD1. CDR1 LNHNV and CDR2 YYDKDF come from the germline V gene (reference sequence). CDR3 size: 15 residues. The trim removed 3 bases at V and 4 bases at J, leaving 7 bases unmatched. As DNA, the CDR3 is TGTGCCACCAGCAGGGAAAGGGACAGGGTATACGAGCAGTACTTC. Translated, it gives CATSRERDRVYEQYF. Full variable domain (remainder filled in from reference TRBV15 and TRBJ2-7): DAMVIQNPRYQVTQFGKPVTLSCSQTLNHNVMYWYQQKSSQAPKLLFHYYDKDFNNEADTPDNFQSRRPNTSFCFLDIRSPGLGDTAMYLCATSRERDRVYEQYFGPGTRLTVT.

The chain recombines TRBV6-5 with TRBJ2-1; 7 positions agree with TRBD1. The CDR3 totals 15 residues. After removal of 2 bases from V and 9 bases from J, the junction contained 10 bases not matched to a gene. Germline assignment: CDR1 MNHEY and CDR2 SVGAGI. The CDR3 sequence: CASSYRQGLYGEQFF. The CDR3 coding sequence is TGTGCCAGCAGTTACCGACAGGGTTTATACGGTGAGCAGTTCTTC.

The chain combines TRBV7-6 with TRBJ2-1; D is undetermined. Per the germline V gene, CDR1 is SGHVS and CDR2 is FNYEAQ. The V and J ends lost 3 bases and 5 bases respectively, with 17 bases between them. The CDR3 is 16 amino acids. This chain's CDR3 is CASSLVPGFSHNEQFF. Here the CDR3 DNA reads TGTGCCAGCAGCTTGGTCCCGGGTTTTTCGCACAATGAGCAGTTCTTC.

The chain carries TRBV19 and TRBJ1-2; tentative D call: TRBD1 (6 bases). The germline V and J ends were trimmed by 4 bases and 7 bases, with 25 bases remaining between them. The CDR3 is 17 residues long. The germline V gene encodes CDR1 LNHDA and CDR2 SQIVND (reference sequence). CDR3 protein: CASSSVYGGAVKSGYTF. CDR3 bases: TGTGCCAGTAGTAGCGTGTATGGGGGCGCAGTGAAAAGTGGCTACACCTTC.

The DNA of the CDR3 is TGTGCCAGCAGCGTAGGGACAGGGTTTTACAATGAGCAGTTCTTC. Protein product: CASSVGTGFYNEQFF. The chain has TRBV9 and TRBJ2-1; TRBD1 matches 8 bases. The V gene end was trimmed by 0 bases and the J gene end by 4 bases; junction bases not matched to a gene: 3. This CDR3 is 15 amino acids long. Germline values: CDR1 SGDLS, CDR2 YYNGEE.

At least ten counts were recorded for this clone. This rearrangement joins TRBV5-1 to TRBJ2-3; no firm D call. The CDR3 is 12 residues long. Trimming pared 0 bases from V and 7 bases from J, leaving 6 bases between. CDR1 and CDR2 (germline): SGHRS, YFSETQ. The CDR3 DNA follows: TGCGCCAGCAGCTTGGAACTAAATACGCAGTATTTT. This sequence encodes CASSLELNTQYF.

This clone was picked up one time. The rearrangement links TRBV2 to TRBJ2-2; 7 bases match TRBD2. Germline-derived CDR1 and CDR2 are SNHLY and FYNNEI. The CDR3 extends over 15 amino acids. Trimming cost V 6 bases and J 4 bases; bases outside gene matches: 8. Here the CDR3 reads CASSRAGPATGELFF. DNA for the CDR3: TGTGCCAGCAGCAGAGCGGGGCCGGCCACCGGGGAGCTGTTTTTT.

The CDR3 DNA reads as TGTGCCAGCAGCACAGACTACAATGAGCAGTTCTTC. This codes for CASSTDYNEQFF. The chain has TRBV9 and TRBJ2-1; D is unclear. The V gene lost 4 bases and the J gene lost 3 bases, with 5 bases spanning the gap. Germline V gene lookup returns CDR1 SGDLS and CDR2 YYNGEE. This CDR3 is 12 amino acids long.

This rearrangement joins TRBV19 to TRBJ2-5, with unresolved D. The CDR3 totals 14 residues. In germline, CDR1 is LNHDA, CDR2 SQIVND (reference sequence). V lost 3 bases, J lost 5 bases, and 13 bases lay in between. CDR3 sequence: CASSIKTMGETQYF. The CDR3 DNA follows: TGTGCCAGTAGTATTAAGACGATGGGCGAGACCCAGTACTTC.

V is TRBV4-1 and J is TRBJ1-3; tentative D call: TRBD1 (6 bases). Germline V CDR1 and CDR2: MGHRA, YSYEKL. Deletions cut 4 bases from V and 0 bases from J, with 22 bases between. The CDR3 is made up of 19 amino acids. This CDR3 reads CASSRTLVGAASSGNTIYF. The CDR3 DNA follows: TGCGCCAGCAGCCGCACCCTGGTGGGGGCTGCGAGCTCTGGAAACACCATATATTTT.

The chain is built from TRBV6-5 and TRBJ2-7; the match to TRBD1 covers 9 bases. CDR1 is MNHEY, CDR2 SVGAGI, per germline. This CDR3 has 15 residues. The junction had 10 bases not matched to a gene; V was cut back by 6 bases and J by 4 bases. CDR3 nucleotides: TGTGCCAGCAGCTACCGGGACAGGGACGTGTACGAGCAGTACTTC. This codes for CASSYRDRDVYEQYF.

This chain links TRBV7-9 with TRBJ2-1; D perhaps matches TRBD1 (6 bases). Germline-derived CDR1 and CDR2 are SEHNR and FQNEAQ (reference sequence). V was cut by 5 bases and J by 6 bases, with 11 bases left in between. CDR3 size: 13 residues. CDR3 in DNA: TGTGCCAGCAGCAGTGGACAGTTCAATGAGCAGTTCTTC. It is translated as CASSSGQFNEQFF.

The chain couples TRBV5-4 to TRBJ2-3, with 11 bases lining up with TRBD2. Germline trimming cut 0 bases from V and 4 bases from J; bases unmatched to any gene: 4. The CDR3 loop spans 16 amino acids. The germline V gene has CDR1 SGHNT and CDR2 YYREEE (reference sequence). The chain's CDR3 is CASSLDSGGAADTQYF. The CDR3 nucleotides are TGTGCCAGCAGCTTGGATAGCGGGGGGGCCGCAGATACGCAGTATTTT.

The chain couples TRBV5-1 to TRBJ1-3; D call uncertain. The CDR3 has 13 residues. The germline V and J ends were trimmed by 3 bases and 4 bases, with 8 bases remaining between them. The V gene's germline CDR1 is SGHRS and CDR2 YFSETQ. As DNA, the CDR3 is TGCGCCAGCAGCTCGGGTCAGGGAAACACCATATATTTT. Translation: CASSSGQGNTIYF.